One and the same sample provided the 29 T cell receptor beta chains below, sequenced in a study of T cells in Graves' hyperthyroidism and ophthalmopathy (dated by TCRdb to the late 2010s). The library was generated by multiplex PCR. The sample was run on an Illumina HiSeq 2000. Amplification of TCR beta CDR3 regions was carried out from RNA transcripts. A first-round RT-PCR of the TCR CDR3 used the HTBI primer set with the Qiagen OneStep RT-PCR kit. TCRdb reprocessed the public reads (quality trimming at Q25 with fastp, clone calling with MiXCR) and kept in-frame beta chains. Merged by CDR3 protein, the rows form single entries marked with the most common genes and DNA. The sample records around 400,000 distinct CDR3 sequences, about 16% of which are singletons. Approximately 19% of the sample goes to the ten largest clones. Sample: blood. The origin of the receptors is an older woman with Graves' ophthalmopathy.

This clonotype was observed at least ten times. This chain uses TRBV2 with TRBJ1-2, with TRBD1 identical over 9 bases. This CDR3 has 13 residues. The V gene end was trimmed by 7 bases and the J gene end by 4 bases; junction bases not matched to a gene: 4. The V gene's germline CDR1 is SNHLY and CDR2 FYNNEI. CDR3 amino acids: CASTLTGGYGYTF. The CDR3 DNA reads TGTGCCAGCACTTTGACAGGGGGCTATGGCTACACCTTC. Together with reference TRBV2 and TRBJ1-2, the CDR3 gives the full variable domain: EPEVTQTPSHQVTQMGQEVILRCVPISNHLYFYWYRQILGQKVEFLVSFYNNEISEKSEIFDDQFSVERPDGSNFTLKIRSTKLEDSAMYFCASTLTGGYGYTFGSGTRLTVV.

In this sample, this clonotype turned up a few times. The genes are TRBV15 and TRBJ2-6; D is perhaps TRBD2 (6 bases). CDR1 and CDR2 (germline): LNHNV, YYDKDF (reference sequence). Trimming stripped 4 bases from V and 6 bases from J, with 19 bases between. The CDR3 is 17 residues long. The CDR3 DNA reads as TGTGCCACCAGCATCCTCTCCGGGGGACCGGCGGCCAACGTCCTGACTTTC. It yields the protein CATSILSGGPAANVLTF.

The rearrangement links TRBV27 to TRBJ2-3; 13 bases line up with TRBD2. Germline-derived CDR1 and CDR2 are MNHEY and SMNVEV (reference sequence). CDR3 length: 16 residues. Trimming at V came to 4 bases and at J to 8 bases, leaving 9 bases not matched to a gene. Here the CDR3 reads CASSSRLAGGPRTQYF. In nucleotides, the CDR3 is TGTGCCAGCAGTTCCAGACTAGCGGGAGGCCCTCGTACGCAGTATTTT.

This clonotype has ten or more counts. This chain joins TRBV20-1 and TRBJ2-1; 7 bases map to TRBD2. The V segment lost 3 bases and the J segment 9 bases; nucleotides outside the gene matches: 5. This CDR3 is 12 amino acids long. The germline V gene has CDR1 DFQATT and CDR2 SNEGSKA (reference sequence). CDR3 coding DNA: TGCAGTGCTAGGCCCTGGGGGGGTGAGCAGTTCTTC. Translation gives CSARPWGGEQFF.

The chain combines TRBV6-4 with TRBJ2-1, with TRBD1 identical over 10 bases. CDR3 length equals 21 residues. Germline lookup yields CDR1 MRHNA and CDR2 SNTAGT. The V segment lost 4 bases and the J segment 4 bases; nucleotides outside the gene matches: 22. As DNA, the CDR3 is TGTGCCAGCAGTGTTCCCAGACCGGGACAGGGGCCCCAGGGGGTTTACAATGAGCAGTTCTTC. This codes for CASSVPRPGQGPQGVYNEQFF.

This clonotype occurred many times. The chain uses TRBV11-3 and TRBJ2-7, with unresolved D. Trimming left V 4 bases short and J 1 base short, with 14 bases between. Germline values: CDR1 SGHNT, CDR2 YENEEA. CDR3 length equals 15 residues. The CDR3 nucleotides read TGTGCCAGCAGCTACGCAGGCGGATTGTCCTACGAGCAGTACTTC. This sequence encodes CASSYAGGLSYEQYF.

This clonotype was counted a few times. The gene calls are TRBV14 and TRBJ2-7; TRBD1 matches 7 bases. CDR1 is SGHDN and CDR2 is FVKESK in the germline V gene. Trimming cost V 6 bases and J 0 bases; bases outside gene matches: 8. The length of the CDR3 is 15 residues. The CDR3 loop reads CASSSRGLSSYEQYF. The CDR3 nucleotides are TGTGCCAGCAGTTCTAGGGGGCTGAGCTCCTACGAGCAGTACTTC.

Points on this clonotype: The junction departs from germline at one end; a sequencing error may be responsible. The V call is TRBV5-1, the J call TRBJ2-4; 11 nucleotides agree with TRBD2. Germline-derived CDR1 and CDR2 are SGHRS and YFSETQ. This CDR3 is built from 18 residues. CDR3 in amino acids: CASSLGTSGSIAKNIQCF. The CDR3 bases are TGCGCCAGCAGCTTGGGCACTAGCGGGAGCATAGCCAAAAACATTCAGTGCTTC. Combining the CDR3 with reference TRBV5-1 and TRBJ2-4 gives the whole variable domain KAGVTQTPRYLIKTRGQQVTLSCSPISGHRSVSWYQQTPGQGLQFLFEYFSETQRNKGNFPGRFSGRQFSNSRSEMNVSTLELGDSALYLCASSLGTSGSIAKNIQCFGAGTRLSVL.

This clonotype was recorded a few times. The chain carries TRBV9 and TRBJ1-4; possibly TRBD1 for D (6 bases). CDR1 and CDR2 from the germline V gene are SGDLS and YYNGEE. V was clipped by 0 bases and J by 0 bases, with 15 bases between them. This CDR3 has 18 amino acids. This CDR3 reads CASSVGTAWGSTNEKLFF. As DNA, the CDR3 is TGTGCCAGCAGCGTAGGGACAGCCTGGGGCTCAACTAATGAAAAACTGTTTTTT. The variable domain in full, with the rest retrieved from reference TRBV9 and TRBJ1-4, is DSGVTQTPKHLITATGQRVTLRCSPRSGDLSVYWYQQSLDQGLQFLIQYYNGEERAKGNILERFSAQQFPDLHSELNLSSLELGDSALYFCASSVGTAWGSTNEKLFFGSGTQLSVL.

This clonotype was recorded at least ten times. The rearrangement joins TRBV12-3 or TRBV12-4 to TRBJ2-7; TRBD2 matches at 13 bases. The junction had 4 bases not matched to a gene; V was cut back by 2 bases and J by 6 bases. This CDR3 comprises 15 residues. This chain's CDR3 is CASSLRTSGRVEQYF. DNA of the CDR3: TGTGCCAGCAGTTTAAGGACTAGCGGGAGAGTCGAGCAGTACTTC.

CDR3 protein: CATSDFGGEETQYF. CDR3 nucleotides: TGTGCCACCAGTGATTTCGGGGGAGAAGAGACCCAGTACTTC. The chain couples TRBV24-1 to TRBJ2-5, with D tentatively TRBD2 (6 bases). Trimming left V 1 base short and J 3 bases short, with 8 bases between. The CDR3 runs to 14 residues. Germline V gene lookup returns CDR1 KGHDR and CDR2 SFDVKD.

This clonotype was observed at least ten times. CDR3 protein: CASNPGSQGETQYF. The CDR3 DNA follows: TGTGCCAGCAACCCGGGCTCCCAGGGGGAGACCCAGTACTTC. This sequence joins TRBV6-1 and TRBJ2-5; D possibly corresponds to TRBD1 (6 bases). The V end lost 7 bases, the J end lost 5 bases, and 17 bases lay between the germline ends. Germline-derived CDR1 and CDR2 are MNHNS and SASEGT. This CDR3 contains 14 residues.

This clonotype was seen at least ten times. This chain links TRBV12-3 or TRBV12-4 with TRBJ2-7, with 12 bases aligning to TRBD2. The CDR3 runs to 15 residues. V shed 3 bases, J shed 6 bases, and the junction held 6 bases outside the gene matches. The CDR3 loop reads CASSFRTSGAGEQYF. CDR3 nucleotide sequence: TGTGCCAGCAGTTTCAGGACTAGCGGGGCCGGCGAGCAGTACTTC.

The CDR3 sequence: CASSLSSGQETQYF. The CDR3 DNA follows: TGCGCCAGCAGCTTGAGTAGCGGGCAAGAGACCCAGTACTTC. The chain carries TRBV5-1 and TRBJ2-5; 7 nucleotides match TRBD2. V lost 1 base to trimming and J lost 2 bases; unmatched junction nucleotides: 2. The germline gives CDR1 SGHRS, CDR2 YFSETQ. CDR3 length equals 14 residues.

This rearrangement joins TRBV20-1 to TRBJ2-1, with 7 bases matching TRBD2. The CDR3 runs to 17 residues. With V trimmed by 6 bases and J by 3 bases, 17 bases remained unmatched. The germline V gene has CDR1 DFQATT and CDR2 SNEGSKA (reference sequence). DNA for the CDR3: TGCAGTGCCCAGGGCCAAGTACCGGGACTAAACTACAATGAGCAGTTCTTC. Encoded protein: CSAQGQVPGLNYNEQFF.

The chain joins TRBV7-2 to TRBJ1-5; the D is unclear. Trimming removed 5 bases from V and 2 bases from J, with 13 bases in between. This CDR3 comprises 15 residues. Germline CDR1 is SGHTA and CDR2 is FQGNSA. CDR3 nucleotide sequence: TGTGCCAGCAGCCCCTCCCGCGGTGGCAATCAGCCCCAGCATTTT. It encodes CASSPSRGGNQPQHF.

This clonotype occurred many times. The V gene is TRBV2, the J gene TRBJ2-5; D is uncertain. Germline-derived CDR1 and CDR2 are SNHLY and FYNNEI. The V and J ends lost 9 bases and 5 bases respectively, with 19 bases between them. The length of the CDR3 is 14 residues. CDR3 sequence: CASPTSPMGETQYF. For the CDR3, the DNA is TGTGCCAGTCCGACGTCTCCTATGGGGGAGACCCAGTACTTC.

The rearrangement links TRBV6-1 to TRBJ1-5; 9 bases agree with TRBD1. The V gene end was trimmed by 6 bases and the J gene end by 6 bases; junction bases not matched to a gene: 9. The CDR3 loop spans 15 amino acids. Germline assignment: CDR1 MNHNS and CDR2 SASEGT. CDR3: CASSGTGIVGQPQHF. The CDR3 DNA reads as TGTGCCAGCAGCGGGACAGGGATAGTAGGTCAGCCCCAGCATTTT.

The chain recombines TRBV28 with TRBJ1-3, with unresolved D. V was cut by 1 base and J by 0 bases, with 13 bases left in between. CDR3 length: 17 amino acids. The germline gives CDR1 MDHEN, CDR2 SYDVKM. CDR3 amino acids: CASSLLKPSSSGNTIYF. CDR3 DNA: TGTGCCAGCAGTTTATTAAAGCCATCGAGCTCTGGAAACACCATATATTTT.

This clonotype has at least ten counts. The gene calls are TRBV20-1 and TRBJ2-5; D remains unclear. Trimming removed 7 bases at V and 2 bases at J, with 14 bases between. Germline-derived CDR1 and CDR2 are DFQATT and SNEGSKA (reference sequence). This CDR3 is built from 13 residues. DNA for the CDR3: TGCAGTGTTGGCCCCAGCCGGCAAGAGACCCAGTACTTC. This translates into CSVGPSRQETQYF.

This clonotype appeared many times. The chain combines TRBV5-1 with TRBJ2-7; D unresolved. Germline CDR1 SGHRS, CDR2 YFSETQ. V lost 4 bases, J lost 2 bases, and 16 bases lay in between. The CDR3 totals 15 residues. In nucleotides, the CDR3 is TGCGCCAGCAGCAAGGGAACTACCGACGCCTACGAGCAGTACTTC. Translated: CASSKGTTDAYEQYF.

This clonotype was detected ten times or more. This sequence joins TRBV5-5 and TRBJ2-3; D is ambiguous. V was clipped by 0 bases and J by 4 bases, with 9 bases between them. The CDR3 is made up of 14 amino acids. From germline, CDR1 is SGHKS and CDR2 YYEKEE (reference sequence). CDR3 protein: CASSLEGFADTQYF. The CDR3 region has the DNA TGTGCCAGCAGCTTGGAAGGTTTCGCAGATACGCAGTATTTT.

This clonotype was counted many times. This chain joins TRBV30 and TRBJ1-4, with 9 bases fitting TRBD1. Germline V CDR1 and CDR2: GTSNPN, SVGIG (reference sequence). The CDR3 length is 14 residues. V gave up 3 bases and J gave up 8 bases; unmatched junction bases: 7. In DNA, the CDR3 is TGTGCCTGGAGCGCCGGGACAGGGAAAGAAAAACTGTTTTTT. Protein product: CAWSAGTGKEKLFF.

This clonotype was picked up a small number of times. CDR3 in amino acids: CASSRGLAGVVSQYF. Written as DNA, the CDR3 is TGTGCCAGCAGCCGTGGACTAGCGGGAGTGGTTAGTCAGTACTTC. The chain carries TRBV3-1 and TRBJ2-4; 13 bases align to TRBD2. The CDR3 has 15 residues. The germline V gene encodes CDR1 LGHDT and CDR2 YNNKEL (reference sequence). With 4 bases clipped from V and 12 bases from J, the junction kept 9 bases outside the gene matches.

This clonotype was seen many times. The rearrangement joins TRBV7-2 to TRBJ2-5, with 8 bases matching TRBD2. V was pared by 5 bases and J by 2 bases, with 4 bases of the junction left unmatched. CDR3 size: 14 residues. The germline gives CDR1 SGHTA, CDR2 FQGNSA. CDR3 protein: CASSRLARQETQYF. The CDR3 DNA reads as TGTGCCAGCAGCAGACTAGCGCGACAAGAGACCCAGTACTTC.

This clonotype was counted between two and nine times. J is TRBJ2-5 and V is TRBV6-1; 9 nucleotides align to TRBD2. The junction had 0 bases not matched to a gene; V was cut back by 1 base and J by 3 bases. The CDR3 has 14 residues. Germline CDR1 and CDR2: MNHNS and SASEGT. The CDR3 region is CASSEGLAEETQYF. CDR3 bases: TGTGCCAGCAGTGAAGGACTAGCGGAAGAGACCCAGTACTTC.

This clonotype has at least ten counts. The J gene is TRBJ2-7, the V gene TRBV28; D ambiguous. V was trimmed by 4 bases and J by 4 bases, leaving 17 bases between them. The CDR3 spans 15 residues. Germline V gene data show CDR1 as MDHEN and CDR2 as SYDVKM. CDR3 DNA: TGTGCCAGCAGTTCGCTTGTTATAGAGGTTTACGAGCAGTACTTC. Protein: CASSSLVIEVYEQYF.

The V and J genes are TRBV19 and TRBJ2-1, with D uncertain. V was trimmed by 2 bases and J by 10 bases, leaving 6 bases between them. CDR3 size: 11 residues. Germline V gives CDR1 LNHDA, CDR2 SQIVND (reference sequence). The CDR3 nucleotides read TGTGCCAGTAGTATAAGTCACGAGCAGTTCTTC. Protein: CASSISHEQFF.

The chain links TRBV11-2 to TRBJ2-2, with D tentatively TRBD1 (6 bases). This CDR3 is 14 amino acids long. The ends were cut back, 4 bases at V and 7 bases at J, with 13 bases in the middle. Looked up from germline, CDR1 is SGHAT and CDR2 is FQNNGV. CDR3 sequence (DNA): TGTGCCAGCAGCTCCCTAACAGGGTTCGGGGAGCTGTTTTTT. Protein sequence: CASSSLTGFGELFF.